This record covers a single T cell receptor (beta chain). The data originate from a study of blood T cell repertoires in COVID-19. Overall study context: There were acute and convalescent COVID-19 samples, and they came from the United States, Italy and Spain.

Trimming removed 6 bases from V and 7 bases from J; junction bases left unmatched: 12. The CDR3 is 14 residues long. CDR1 is KGHSH and CDR2 is LQKENI in the germline V gene. Method: immunoSEQ multiplex PCR; TCRdb's copy keeps in-frame clones and lacks some. The data show roughly 160,000 clones, with 84% seen just once and about 2.5% held by the top ten. The sample consisted of peripheral blood. The chain recombines TRBV18 with TRBJ2-7; 7 bases are shared with TRBD1. The sequence was obtained from a woman of 80 years or more with COVID-19, enrolled during active disease. DNA for the CDR3: TGTGCCAGCTCCCCTTCTAGGGACAGTCTTGAGCAGTACTTC. Encoded protein: CASSPSRDSLEQYF.